This T cell receptor beta chain came from a study of shared clonotypes between healthy human individuals. Study-level points and caveats: Among donors, clonotype sharing was expected to be affected by sequencing depth. Generally, naive subsets came out with larger estimated richness than memory subsets. Clonotype sharing across a few donors was observed for about 5.2% of naive CD4 clonotypes.

About this clone itself: Its target is not known.

This CDR3 is 17 amino acids long. CDR1 is SNHLY and CDR2 is FYNNEI in the germline V gene. The V and J ends lost 4 bases and 2 bases respectively, with 20 bases between them. Everyone who donated was a Caucasian adult who lived in Nashville, Tennessee. Generated by immunoSEQ multiplex PCR, the TCRdb table keeps only in-frame clones and is missing some. The table lists roughly 2,500,000 clones, 93% of them singletons. The chain links TRBV2 to TRBJ1-2; the D is unclear. The sequence derives from a man aged 18 to 30 in good health. Some clones in this sample may be carry-over from other donors' samples. Sequenced input: naive CD4+ T cells from PBMCs. Noted subset: CD45RA+ positively selected. In DNA, the CDR3 is TGTGCCAGCAGTGCCCCGCCCCGCCAAGGAGGCAACTATGGCTACACCTTC. Its protein product is CASSAPPRQGGNYGYTF.